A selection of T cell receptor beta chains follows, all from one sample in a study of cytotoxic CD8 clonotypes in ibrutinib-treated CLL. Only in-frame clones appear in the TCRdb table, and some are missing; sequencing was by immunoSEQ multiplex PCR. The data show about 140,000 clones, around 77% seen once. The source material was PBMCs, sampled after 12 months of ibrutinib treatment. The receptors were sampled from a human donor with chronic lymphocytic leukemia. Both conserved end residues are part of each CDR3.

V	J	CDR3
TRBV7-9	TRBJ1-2	CASSFYGGLGYGYTF
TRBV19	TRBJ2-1	CASSIKYISYNEQFF
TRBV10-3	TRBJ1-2	CAISKQTGMGGYTF
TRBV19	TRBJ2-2	CASSIEGAPGELFF
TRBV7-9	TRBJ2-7	CASSLNPAQRGEQYF
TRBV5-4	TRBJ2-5	CASSHGGQIPSRETQYF
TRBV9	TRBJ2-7	CASSRRGDLISYEQYF
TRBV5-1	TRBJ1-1	CATRKTGNALNTEAFF
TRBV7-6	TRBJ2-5	CASRKSEETQYF
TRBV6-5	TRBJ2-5	CASSYLGGQETQYF
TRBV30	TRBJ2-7	CAWKPTGTSYEQYF
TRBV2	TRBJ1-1	CAKDRDTEAFF
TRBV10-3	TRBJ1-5	CAISDPKESNQPQHF
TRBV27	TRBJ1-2	CASSLTGLNYGYTF
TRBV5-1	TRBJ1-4	CASIRDRADEKLFF
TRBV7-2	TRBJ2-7	CASSLTGTGYHEQYF
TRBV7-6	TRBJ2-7	CASSVGPGQEAYEQYF
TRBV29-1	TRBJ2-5	CSVLEPGGKETQYF
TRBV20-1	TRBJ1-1	CSCQGGREAFF
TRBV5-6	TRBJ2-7	CASSESSYEQYF
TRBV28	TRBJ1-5	CASSPWDMALGQPQHF
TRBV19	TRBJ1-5	CASSIDLYQPQHF
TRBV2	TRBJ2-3	CAFSERGSTDTQYF
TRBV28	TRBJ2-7	CASRDQLGQGSYEQYF
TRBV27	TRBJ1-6	CASSLGVRAYSPLHF
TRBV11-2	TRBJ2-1	CASSLGAGEQFF
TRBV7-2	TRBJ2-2	CASSPYYDGELFF
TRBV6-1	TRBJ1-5	CASRRVGNQPQHF
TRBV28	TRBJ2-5	CASTLSQAGIETQYF
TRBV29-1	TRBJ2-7	CSVAGQRTSYEQYF
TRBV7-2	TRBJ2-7	CASSSGLEQYF
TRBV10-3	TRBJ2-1	CAISDPSRGSYNEQFF
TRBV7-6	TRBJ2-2	CASSPRTGWATGELFF
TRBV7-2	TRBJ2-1	CASSWGLPPDEQFF
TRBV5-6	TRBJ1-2	CASNRRSGNGYTF
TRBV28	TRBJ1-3	CASRDRGATGNTIYF
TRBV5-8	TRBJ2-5	CASSRGLAGSETQYF
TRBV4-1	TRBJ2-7	CASSLTRGPRSYEQYF
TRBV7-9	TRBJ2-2	CASSFTANTGELFF
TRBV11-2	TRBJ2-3	CASSLGASGSRADTQYF
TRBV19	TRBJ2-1	CASWTSGVNEQFF
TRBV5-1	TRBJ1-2	CASSLTDNYGYTF
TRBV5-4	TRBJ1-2	CASSPRGGGYGYTF
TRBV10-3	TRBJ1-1	CAISRDREGTEAFF
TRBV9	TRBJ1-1	CASSVGAGTGDAEAFF
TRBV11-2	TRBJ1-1	CASSNGQFLVTEAFF
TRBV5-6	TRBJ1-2	CASSSRDRGYGYTF
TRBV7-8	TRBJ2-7	CASSLREGMVEQYF
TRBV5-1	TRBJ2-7	CASSLGSVYEQYF